The 2 T cell receptor beta chains reported below all come from one sample, sequenced in a study of tissue T cells after allogeneic stem cell transplantation. The sample's time point: mouse harvest day 7 after allogeneic transplant. Tail vein injection delivered 10^7 T-cell-depleted bone marrow cells and 10^6 splenic CD5+ T cells. The repertoire was sequenced with immunoSEQ multiplex PCR; TCRdb's copy has only in-frame clones and lacks some. The data hold about 5,800 clones, with 46% observed a single time. Sequenced sample: skin. These TCRs come from a female BALB/c mouse given C57BL/6 T cells with graft-versus-host disease after an allogeneic hematopoietic cell transplant.

A word on this clone: The gene names here belong to mouse. The read ends 1 residue shy of where the CDR3 ends; the end is completed using the germline J gene. The chain recombines TRBV31 with TRBJ2-3, with D uncertain. Trimming left V 2 bases short and J 0 bases short, with 9 bases between. The CDR3 is 14 amino acids. The germline CDR1 and CDR2 sequences are GKSSPN and SITVG. CDR3 sequence: CAWSEVASAETLYF. The covered CDR3 bases are TGTGCCTGGAGTGAGGTGGCTAGTGCAGAAACGCTGTAT.

This clone was counted between two and nine times. Gene names and germline match the mouse. Read coverage stops 1 residue before the CDR3 terminus; the germline J gene supplies the remainder. This chain uses TRBV26 with TRBJ2-5, with D tentatively TRBD1 or TRBD2 (5 bases each). V lost 2 bases, J lost 3 bases, and 9 bases lay in between. The CDR3 spans 14 residues. Germline assignment: CDR1 KGHPV and CDR2 FQNQEV (reference sequence). The CDR3: CASSLQGRQDTQYF. CDR3 bases read: TGTGCCAGCAGTCTGCAGGGACGACAAGACACCCAGTAC. Full variable domain (missing parts from reference TRBV26 and TRBJ2-5): NSKVIQTPRYLVKGQGQKAKMRCIPEKGHPVVFWYQQNKNNEFKFLINFQNQEVLQQIDMTEKRFSAECPSNSPCSLEIQSSEAGDSALYLCASSLQGRQDTQYFGPGTRLLVL.